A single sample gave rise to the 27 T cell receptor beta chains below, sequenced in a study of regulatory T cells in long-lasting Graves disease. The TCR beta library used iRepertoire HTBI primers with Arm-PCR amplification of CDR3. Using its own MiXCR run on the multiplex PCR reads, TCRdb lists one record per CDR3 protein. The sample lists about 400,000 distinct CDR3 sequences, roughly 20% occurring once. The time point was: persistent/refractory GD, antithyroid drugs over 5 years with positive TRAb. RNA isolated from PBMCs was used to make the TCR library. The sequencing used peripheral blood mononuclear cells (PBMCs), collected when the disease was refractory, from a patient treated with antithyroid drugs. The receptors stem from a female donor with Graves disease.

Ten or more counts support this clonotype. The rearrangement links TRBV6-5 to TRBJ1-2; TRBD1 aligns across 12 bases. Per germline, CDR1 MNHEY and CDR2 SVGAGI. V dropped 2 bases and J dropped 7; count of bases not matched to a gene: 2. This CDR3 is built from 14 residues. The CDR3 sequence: CASSYGTGGSGYTF. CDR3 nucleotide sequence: TGTGCCAGCAGTTACGGGACAGGGGGCAGTGGCTACACCTTC.

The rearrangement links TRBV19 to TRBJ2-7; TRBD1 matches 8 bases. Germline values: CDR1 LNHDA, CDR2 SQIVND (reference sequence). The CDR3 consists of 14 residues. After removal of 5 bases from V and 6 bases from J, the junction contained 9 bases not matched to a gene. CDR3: CASSRQGNVREQYF. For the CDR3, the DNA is TGTGCCAGTAGTCGACAGGGGAATGTACGCGAGCAGTACTTC. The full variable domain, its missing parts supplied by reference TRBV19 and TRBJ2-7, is DGGITQSPKYLFRKEGQNVTLSCEQNLNHDAMYWYRQDPGQGLRLIYYSQIVNDFQKGDIAEGYSVSREKKESFPLTVTSAQKNPTAFYLCASSRQGNVREQYFGPGTRLTVT.

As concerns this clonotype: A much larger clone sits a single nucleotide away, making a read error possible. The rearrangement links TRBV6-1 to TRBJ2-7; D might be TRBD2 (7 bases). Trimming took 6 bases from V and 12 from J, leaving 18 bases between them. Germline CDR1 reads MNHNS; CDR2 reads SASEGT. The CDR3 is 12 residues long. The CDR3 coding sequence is TGTGCCAGCAGGATCAACAGGGAGGGACGGTACTTC. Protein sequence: CASRINREGRYF.

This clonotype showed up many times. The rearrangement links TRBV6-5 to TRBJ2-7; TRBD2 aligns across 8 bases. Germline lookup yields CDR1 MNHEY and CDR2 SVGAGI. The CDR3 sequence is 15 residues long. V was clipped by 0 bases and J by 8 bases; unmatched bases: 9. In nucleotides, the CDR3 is TGTGCCAGCAGTTACTCGAGCGGGAGAGTTTCCCAGCAGTACTTC. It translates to CASSYSSGRVSQQYF.

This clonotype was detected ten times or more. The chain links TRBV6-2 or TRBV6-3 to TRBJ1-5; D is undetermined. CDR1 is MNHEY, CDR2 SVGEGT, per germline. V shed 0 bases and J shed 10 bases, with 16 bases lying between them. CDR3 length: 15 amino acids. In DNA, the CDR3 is TGTGCCAGCAGTTACTCGACACCGGCGGGTGCACCCCAGCATTTT. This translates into CASSYSTPAGAPQHF.

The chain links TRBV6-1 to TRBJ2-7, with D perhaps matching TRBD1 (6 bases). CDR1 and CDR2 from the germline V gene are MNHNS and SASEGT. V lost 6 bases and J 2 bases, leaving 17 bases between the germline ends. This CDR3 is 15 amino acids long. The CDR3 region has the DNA TGTGCCAGCAGCTCCACAGCCAGGGGACCCTACGAGCAGTACTTC. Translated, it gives CASSSTARGPYEQYF.

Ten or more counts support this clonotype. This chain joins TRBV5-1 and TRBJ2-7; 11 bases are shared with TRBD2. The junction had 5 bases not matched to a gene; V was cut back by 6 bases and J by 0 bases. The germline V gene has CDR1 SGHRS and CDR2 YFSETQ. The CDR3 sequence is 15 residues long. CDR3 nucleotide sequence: TGCGCCAGCAACCTTGGGACTAGCGGCTCCTACGAGCAGTACTTC. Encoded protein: CASNLGTSGSYEQYF.

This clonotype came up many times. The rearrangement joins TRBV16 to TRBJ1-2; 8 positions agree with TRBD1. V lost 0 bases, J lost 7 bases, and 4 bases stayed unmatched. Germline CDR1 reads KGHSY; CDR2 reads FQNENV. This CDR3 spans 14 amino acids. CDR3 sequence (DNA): TGTGCCAGCAGCCAATCGGGGACAGGTGGTGGCTACACCTTC. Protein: CASSQSGTGGGYTF. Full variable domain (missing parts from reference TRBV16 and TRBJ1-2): GEEVAQTPKHLVRGEGQKAKLYCAPIKGHSYVFWYQQVLKNEFKFLISFQNENVFDETGMPKERFSAKCLPNSPCSLEIQATKLEDSAVYFCASSQSGTGGGYTFGSGTRLTVV.

CDR3 in amino acids: CSGPGHHRGEQYF. For the CDR3, the DNA is TGCAGCGGCCCGGGACACCATCGGGGGGAGCAGTACTTC. The rearrangement uses TRBV29-1 and TRBJ2-7; possibly TRBD1 or TRBD2 for D (6 bases each). V lost 7 bases and J lost 7, with 20 bases in between. Per germline, CDR1 SQVTM and CDR2 ANQGSEA. This CDR3 has 13 amino acids.

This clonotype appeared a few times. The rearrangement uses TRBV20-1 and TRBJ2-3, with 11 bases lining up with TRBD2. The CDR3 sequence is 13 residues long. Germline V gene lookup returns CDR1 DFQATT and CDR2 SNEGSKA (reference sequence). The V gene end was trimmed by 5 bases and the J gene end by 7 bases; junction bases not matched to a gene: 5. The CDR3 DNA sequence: TGCAGTGCTCAACTAGCGGGAGTGTATACGCAGTATTTT. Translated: CSAQLAGVYTQYF.

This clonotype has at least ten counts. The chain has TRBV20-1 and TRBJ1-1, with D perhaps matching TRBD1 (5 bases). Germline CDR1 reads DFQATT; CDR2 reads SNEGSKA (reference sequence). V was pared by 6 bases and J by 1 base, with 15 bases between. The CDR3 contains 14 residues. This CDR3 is CSAEMQGQNTEAFF. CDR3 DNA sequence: TGCAGTGCCGAGATGCAGGGTCAGAACACTGAAGCTTTCTTT.

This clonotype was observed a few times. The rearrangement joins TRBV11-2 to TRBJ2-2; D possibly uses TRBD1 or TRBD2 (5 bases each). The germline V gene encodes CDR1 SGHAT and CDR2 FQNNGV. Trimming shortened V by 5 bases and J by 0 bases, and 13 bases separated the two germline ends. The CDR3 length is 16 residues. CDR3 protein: CASSPEGHANTGELFF. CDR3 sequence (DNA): TGTGCCAGCAGCCCAGAGGGGCACGCGAACACCGGGGAGCTGTTTTTT.

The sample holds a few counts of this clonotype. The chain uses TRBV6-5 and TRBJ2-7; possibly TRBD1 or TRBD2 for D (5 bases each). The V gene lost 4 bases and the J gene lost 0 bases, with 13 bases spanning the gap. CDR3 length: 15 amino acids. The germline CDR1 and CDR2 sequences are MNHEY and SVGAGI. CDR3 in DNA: TGTGCCAGCAGTTCCAACCGGGACGGCTCCTACGAGCAGTACTTC. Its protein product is CASSSNRDGSYEQYF.

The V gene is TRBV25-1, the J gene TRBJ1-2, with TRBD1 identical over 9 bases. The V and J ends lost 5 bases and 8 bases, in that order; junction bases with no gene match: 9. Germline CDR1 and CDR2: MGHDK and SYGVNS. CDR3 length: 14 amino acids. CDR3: CASSLGQGSGGYTF. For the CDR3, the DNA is TGTGCCAGCAGTCTCGGACAGGGGTCGGGCGGCTACACCTTC.

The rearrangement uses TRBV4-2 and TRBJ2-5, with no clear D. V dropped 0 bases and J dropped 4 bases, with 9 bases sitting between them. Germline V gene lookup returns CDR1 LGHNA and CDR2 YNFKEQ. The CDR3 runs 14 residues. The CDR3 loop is CASSQDSRLETQYF. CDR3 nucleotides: TGTGCCAGCAGCCAAGACTCCAGGTTAGAGACCCAGTACTTC.

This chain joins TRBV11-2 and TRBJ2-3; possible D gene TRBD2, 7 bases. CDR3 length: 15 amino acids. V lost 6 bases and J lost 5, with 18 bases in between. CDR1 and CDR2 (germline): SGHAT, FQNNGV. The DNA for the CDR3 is TGTGCCAGCAGTAAGAGGTCCGGGGGGCAAGATACGCAGTATTTT. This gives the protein CASSKRSGGQDTQYF.

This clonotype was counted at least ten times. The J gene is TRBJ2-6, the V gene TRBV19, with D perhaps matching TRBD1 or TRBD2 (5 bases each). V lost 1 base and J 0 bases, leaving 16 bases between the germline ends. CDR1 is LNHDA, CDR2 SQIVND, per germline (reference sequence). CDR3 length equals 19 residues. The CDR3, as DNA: TGTGCCAGTAGTATAGCCCCGGGACGTAAGAGCTCTGGGGCCAACGTCCTGACTTTC. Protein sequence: CASSIAPGRKSSGANVLTF.

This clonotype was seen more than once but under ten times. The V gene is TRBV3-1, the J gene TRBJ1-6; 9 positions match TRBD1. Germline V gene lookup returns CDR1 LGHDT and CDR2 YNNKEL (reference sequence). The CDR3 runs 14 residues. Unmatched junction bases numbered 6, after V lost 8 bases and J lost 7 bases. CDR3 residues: CASAITGGNSPLHF. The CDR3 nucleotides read TGTGCCAGCGCCATCACAGGGGGCAATTCACCCCTCCACTTT.

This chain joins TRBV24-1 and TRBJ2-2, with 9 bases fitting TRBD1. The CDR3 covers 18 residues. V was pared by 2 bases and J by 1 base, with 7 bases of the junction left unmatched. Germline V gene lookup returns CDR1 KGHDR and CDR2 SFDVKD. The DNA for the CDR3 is TGTGCCACCAGTGATTGGGCACCGGGACAGGGGAACACCGGGGAGCTGTTTTTT. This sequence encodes CATSDWAPGQGNTGELFF.

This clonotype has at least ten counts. CDR3 sequence (DNA): TGTGCCAGCAGCTTAGGTGAGGGCAGGGTCTACGAGCAGTACTTC. The encoded protein is CASSLGEGRVYEQYF. The chain is built from TRBV7-9 and TRBJ2-7; the D gene could be TRBD1 or TRBD2 (5 bases each). Trimming removed 1 base at V and 3 bases at J, with 13 bases between. The length of the CDR3 is 15 residues. Per the germline V gene, CDR1 is SEHNR and CDR2 is FQNEAQ (reference sequence).

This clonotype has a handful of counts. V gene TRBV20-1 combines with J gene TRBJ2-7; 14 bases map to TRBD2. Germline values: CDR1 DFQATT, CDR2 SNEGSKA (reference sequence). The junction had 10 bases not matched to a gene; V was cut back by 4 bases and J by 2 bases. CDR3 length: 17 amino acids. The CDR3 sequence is CSAILPGLAGDPYEQYF. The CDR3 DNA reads TGCAGTGCTATCCTTCCGGGACTAGCGGGAGATCCCTACGAGCAGTACTTC.

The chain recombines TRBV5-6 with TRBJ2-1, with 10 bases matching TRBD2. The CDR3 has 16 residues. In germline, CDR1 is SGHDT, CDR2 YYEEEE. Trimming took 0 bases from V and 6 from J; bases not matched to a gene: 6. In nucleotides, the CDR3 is TGTGCCAGCAGCTTGGACGTAGCGGGAGGAGCCAATGAGCAGTTCTTC. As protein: CASSLDVAGGANEQFF. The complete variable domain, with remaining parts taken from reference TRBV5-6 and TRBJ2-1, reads DAGVTQSPTHLIKTRGQQVTLRCSPKSGHDTVSWYQQALGQGPQFIFQYYEEEERQRGNFPDRFSGHQFPNYSSELNVNALLLGDSALYLCASSLDVAGGANEQFFGPGTRLTVL.

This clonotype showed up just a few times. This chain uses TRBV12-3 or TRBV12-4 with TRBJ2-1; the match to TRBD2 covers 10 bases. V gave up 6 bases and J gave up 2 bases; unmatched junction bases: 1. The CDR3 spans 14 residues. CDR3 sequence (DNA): TGTGCCAGCAGCGGACTAGCGGCCTACAATGAGCAGTTCTTC. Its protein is CASSGLAAYNEQFF.

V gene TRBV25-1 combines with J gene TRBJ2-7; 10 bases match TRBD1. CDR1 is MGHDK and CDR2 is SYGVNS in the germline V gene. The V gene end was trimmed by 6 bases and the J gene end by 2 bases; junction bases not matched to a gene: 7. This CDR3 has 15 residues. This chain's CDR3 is CASRGDRGSTYEQYF. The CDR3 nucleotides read TGTGCCAGCAGGGGGGACAGGGGCAGTACCTACGAGCAGTACTTC.

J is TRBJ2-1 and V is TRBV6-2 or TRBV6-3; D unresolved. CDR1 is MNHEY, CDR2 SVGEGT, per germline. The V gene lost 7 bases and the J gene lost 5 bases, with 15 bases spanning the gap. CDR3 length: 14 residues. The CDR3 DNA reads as TGTGCCAGCAAAATAGAGCAGGTGGACAATGAGCAGTTCTTC. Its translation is CASKIEQVDNEQFF.

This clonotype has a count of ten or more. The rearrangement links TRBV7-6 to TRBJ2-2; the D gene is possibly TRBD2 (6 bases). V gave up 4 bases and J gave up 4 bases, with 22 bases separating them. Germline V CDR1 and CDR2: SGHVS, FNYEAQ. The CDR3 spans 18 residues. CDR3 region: CASSSKLSFGSRTGELFF. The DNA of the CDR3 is TGTGCCAGCAGCTCCAAGTTGAGTTTCGGGAGTCGCACCGGGGAGCTGTTTTTT.

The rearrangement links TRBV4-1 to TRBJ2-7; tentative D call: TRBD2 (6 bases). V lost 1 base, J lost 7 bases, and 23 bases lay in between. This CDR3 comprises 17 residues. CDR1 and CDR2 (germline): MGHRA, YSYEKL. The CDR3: CASSQVGSGTLGGEQYF. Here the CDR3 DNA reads TGCGCCAGCAGCCAAGTAGGGTCGGGGACCCTTGGGGGGGAGCAGTACTTC.